This T cell receptor (beta chain) was identified in a study of CD8 T cells in ankylosing spondylitis. Study-wide findings and caveats: What seemed typical of ankylosing spondylitis blood was a TCR beta motif built from several highly homologous variants. A subset of motif variants has previously been described in the synovial fluid and blood of reactive arthritis.

V lost 4 bases to trimming and J lost 6 bases, with 17 bases between them. CDR1 and CDR2 (germline): SGHRS, YFSETQ. The CDR3 extends over 14 amino acids. Generation of TCR beta libraries employed quantitative 5'-RACE incorporating molecular barcodes. TCRdb re-derived calls from the 5' RACE reads in MiXCR, one entry per CDR3 protein. The sample lists under 300,000 distinct CDR3 sequences, roughly a tenth occurring once. A note on this clonotype: Its antigen is as yet unknown.

The sequenced material came from blood, either unsorted or a sorted T cell fraction (not recorded which). The rearrangement uses TRBV5-1 and TRBJ2-7; tentative D call: TRBD1 (7 bases). This receptor was obtained from a male donor with ankylosing spondylitis or in good health (not recorded which). CDR3 sequence reads: CASSAGQSVSEQYF. The CDR3 coding sequence is TGCGCCAGCAGCGCGGGACAGTCGGTATCCGAGCAGTACTTC. The variable domain in full, with the rest retrieved from reference TRBV5-1 and TRBJ2-7, is KAGVTQTPRYLIKTRGQQVTLSCSPISGHRSVSWYQQTPGQGLQFLFEYFSETQRNKGNFPGRFSGRQFSNSRSEMNVSTLELGDSALYLCASSAGQSVSEQYFGPGTRLTVT.